A selection of T cell receptor beta chains follows, all from one sample in a study of beta chain features in type 1 diabetes. Repertoires were generated with immunoSEQ multiplex PCR, while TCRdb's copy carries only in-frame clones and drops some. The top ten hold about 0.01% of the sample, which has under 400,000 clones, around 13% seen once. Sequencing was done on a sample of naive CD4+ T cells from blood. The receptors derive from a woman aged 18 to 35 with type 1 diabetes. CDR3s include the opening cysteine and the closing phenylalanine or tryptophan. The order of the fields is clone size, D gene, J gene, CDR3 length, V gene, CDR3 DNA, CDR3 protein. D genes are given only for firm matches. The listing skips clone size in some rows; elsewhere it reads once, few, many or a size class.

.	.	TRBJ1-5	17	TRBV4-1	TGCGCCAGCAGCCAAGGAGGGATGGGCAGAAGCAATCAGCCCCAGCATTTT	CASSQGGMGRSNQPQHF
few	.	TRBJ1-1	13	TRBV4-2	TGTGCCAGCAGCTACCAGATGAACACTGAAGCTTTCTTT	CASSYQMNTEAFF
few	TRBD2	TRBJ2-1	14	TRBV2	TGTGCCAGCACAGTAACGGGGGGGCGAAATGAGCAGTTCTTC	CASTVTGGRNEQFF
.	TRBD1	TRBJ1-2	14	TRBV29-1	TGCAGCGTTAGTCCGGCAGGGGGCGTCTATGGCTACACCTTC	CSVSPAGGVYGYTF
few	TRBD2	TRBJ2-1	16	TRBV28	TGTGCCAGCAGTTTCCTGCCATCAGCGGGAGTTGGTGAGCAGTTCTTC	CASSFLPSAGVGEQFF
few	.	TRBJ1-4	11	TRBV6-5	TGTGCCAGCAGTTCCGAGGGAAAACTGTTTTTT	CASSSEGKLFF
few	.	TRBJ1-2	13	TRBV27	TGTGCCAGCAGTTTACAGGCTAACTATGGCTACACCTTC	CASSLQANYGYTF
.	TRBD1	TRBJ1-1	15	TRBV7-9	TGTGCCAGCAGCTTACGCCCGGACAGGGGTGATGAAGCTTTCTTT	CASSLRPDRGDEAFF
few	.	TRBJ1-2	14	TRBV5-6	TGTGCCAGCAGCTTGGGTCGGCAGGACTATGGCTACACCTTC	CASSLGRQDYGYTF
.	TRBD2	TRBJ2-3	14	TRBV9	TGTGCCAGCAGCGTGGCGGGAGTCACCGATACGCAGTATTTT	CASSVAGVTDTQYF
.	TRBD1	TRBJ2-4	18	TRBV28	TGTGCCAGCAGTTTTCGACAGGGAAGTGGTCTAACCAAAAACATTCAGTACTTC	CASSFRQGSGLTKNIQYF
.	TRBD1	TRBJ2-1	15	TRBV5-6	TGTGCCAGCAGCTTGGTCGGACAGGGGGAGGTTGAGCAGTTCTTC	CASSLVGQGEVEQFF
.	.	TRBJ2-6	17	TRBV5-1	TGCGCCAGCGGTCAGGGAAGGGCCCTTTCTGGGGCCAACGTCCTGACTTTC	CASGQGRALSGANVLTF
.	.	TRBJ2-3	13	TRBV19	TGTGCCACTGCGGGCGATGGATGGGATACGCAGTATTTT	CATAGDGWDTQYF
.	.	TRBJ1-5	15	TRBV9	TGTGCCAGCAGCGAACAGGGAAATAGCAATCAGCCCCAGCATTTT	CASSEQGNSNQPQHF
few	.	TRBJ1-3	12	TRBV29-1	TGCAGCGTCCAAGAGGCTGGAAACACCATATATTTT	CSVQEAGNTIYF
.	.	TRBJ2-7	15	TRBV11-3	TGTGCCAGCAGCTTAGCGGGGGTGGGGGTCCACGAGCAGTACTTC	CASSLAGVGVHEQYF
.	TRBD1	TRBJ2-7	16	TRBV9	TGTGCCAGCAGCGTAGGGGGGACAGGAACGGACTACGAGCAGTACTTC	CASSVGGTGTDYEQYF
few	.	TRBJ1-2	13	TRBV7-9	TGTGCCAGCAGCGTCGGTACGGGAGGTGGCTACACCTTC	CASSVGTGGGYTF
.	.	TRBJ1-1	11	TRBV20-1	TGCAGTGCTTCCGAGGTCGCTGAAGCTTTCTTT	CSASEVAEAFF
.	.	TRBJ2-7	16	TRBV18	TGTGCCAGCTCACCAAATTCTGGGGGCGGACCCTACGAGCAGTACTTC	CASSPNSGGGPYEQYF
few	.	TRBJ1-5	14	TRBV9	TGTGCCAGCAGCCCCCAGCCGACAGATCAGCCCCAGCATTTT	CASSPQPTDQPQHF
few	.	TRBJ1-1	13	TRBV15	TGTGCCACCAGCAGAGCCCCATACACTGAAGCTTTCTTT	CATSRAPYTEAFF
few	.	TRBJ2-5	13	TRBV11-2	TGTGCCAGCAGCTTAGCACTCCCGGAGACCCAGTACTTC	CASSLALPETQYF
few	.	TRBJ2-7	12	TRBV5-1	TGCGCCAGCAACCGAGACCAGGACGAGCAGTACTTC	CASNRDQDEQYF
.	.	TRBJ1-2	15	TRBV4-1	TGCGCCAGCAGCCAAGATTCAGGGGCGAGGAGCGGCTACACCTTC	CASSQDSGARSGYTF
few	TRBD1	TRBJ1-5	14	TRBV29-1	TGCAGCGTTTCAGGGGGCTATAGCAATCAGCCCCAGCATTTT	CSVSGGYSNQPQHF
.	TRBD1	TRBJ1-1	15	TRBV11-3	TGTGCCAGCAGCCTCCGGACAGGGGGCAACACTGAAGCTTTCTTT	CASSLRTGGNTEAFF
few	.	TRBJ2-2	16	TRBV5-1	TGCGCCAGCAGATCCGCTCTCGGACTCGACACCGGGGAGCTGTTTTTT	CASRSALGLDTGELFF
few	.	TRBJ2-1	14	TRBV6-5	TGTGCCAGCAGTACCGGGAGCCAAAACAATGAGCAGTTCTTC	CASSTGSQNNEQFF
.	.	TRBJ1-1	15	TRBV7-9	TGTGCCAGCAGCGTAGACAGCAACCATTACACTGAAGCTTTCTTT	CASSVDSNHYTEAFF
few	TRBD2	TRBJ2-2	16	TRBV11-2	TGTGCCAGCAGCCCCAAGCGGGGGGGCTGGACCGGGGAGCTGTTTTTT	CASSPKRGGWTGELFF
few	.	TRBJ2-7	15	TRBV7-9	TGTGCCAGCAGCTTACGTCCGGGAGAAAGAAACGAGCAGTACTTC	CASSLRPGERNEQYF
.	.	TRBJ2-3	14	TRBV18	TGTGCCAGCTCAGGGTTAAGGGGTCCAGATACGCAGTATTTT	CASSGLRGPDTQYF
.	TRBD2	TRBJ2-1	17	TRBV18	TGTGCCAGCTCACCAAAGGGACTAGCGGGAGGGGTCGGTGAGCAGTTCTTC	CASSPKGLAGGVGEQFF
few	TRBD2	TRBJ2-2	13	TRBV7-9	TGTGCCAGCAATACCGGGGGGACCGGGGAGCTGTTTTTT	CASNTGGTGELFF
.	.	TRBJ1-6	16	TRBV23-1	TGCGCCAGCAGTCAATCTAGAAGCTCCTATAATTCACCCCTCCACTTT	CASSQSRSSYNSPLHF
.	.	TRBJ2-1	15	TRBV27	TGTGCCAGCAGTTCCCCGTACAGCTCCTACAATGAGCAGTTCTTC	CASSSPYSSYNEQFF
few	TRBD1	TRBJ1-2	14	TRBV7-2	TGTGCCAGCAGCGCGGGACAGGGTGGCTATGGCTACACCTTC	CASSAGQGGYGYTF
few	.	TRBJ2-4	13	TRBV2	TGTGCCAGCAGTCCAGGTTACAAAAACATTCAGTACTTC	CASSPGYKNIQYF
.	TRBD1	TRBJ1-5	15	TRBV6-5	TGTGCCAGCCGACTGGACAGGGAGGGCAATCAGCCCCAGCATTTT	CASRLDREGNQPQHF
few	TRBD1	TRBJ2-3	16	TRBV9	TGTGCCAGCAGCGTAGAGGGGACAGGGGTGGCAGATACGCAGTATTTT	CASSVEGTGVADTQYF
few	TRBD2	TRBJ2-7	14	TRBV19	TGTGCCAGTAGTCGGCAGGGAGGGCCCTACGAGCAGTACTTC	CASSRQGGPYEQYF
few	.	TRBJ1-2	13	TRBV9	TGTGCCAGCAGCGTAGGGCCAGACTATGGCTACACCTTC	CASSVGPDYGYTF
.	TRBD2	TRBJ2-7	14	TRBV10-3	TGTGCCATCAGTCCGAGCGGGGGCCGCGTCGAGCAGTACTTC	CAISPSGGRVEQYF
few	TRBD2	TRBJ2-5	14	TRBV19	TGTGCCAGTAGCGGGACTAGCGGCCAAGAGACCCAGTACTTC	CASSGTSGQETQYF
few	TRBD2	TRBJ2-1	16	TRBV5-1	TGCGCCAGCAGCTTGGCATCGGGGGGGGGCTACAATGAGCAGTTCTTC	CASSLASGGGYNEQFF
.	TRBD2	TRBJ2-7	14	TRBV4-1	TGCGCCAGCAGACCGGGGAGCGGGGGTTACGAGCAGTACTTC	CASRPGSGGYEQYF
few	.	TRBJ2-5	11	TRBV5-1	TGCGCCAGCAGCTCCCGGGAGACCCAGTACTTC	CASSSRETQYF
.	.	TRBJ2-2	17	TRBV18	TGTGCCAGCTCACCTTTCGGCGGATTCGGGAACACCGGGGAGCTGTTTTTT	CASSPFGGFGNTGELFF
.	.	TRBJ2-7	11	TRBV6-6	TGTGCCAGCACACAGGCCTACGAGCAGTACTTC	CASTQAYEQYF
few	.	TRBJ2-3	13	TRBV27	TGTGCCAGCAATCTGAGCGGCACAGATACGCAGTATTTT	CASNLSGTDTQYF
.	.	TRBJ2-5	13	TRBV28	TGTGCCAGCAGTCACTTGGGGCCAGGGACCCAGTACTTC	CASSHLGPGTQYF
few	.	TRBJ1-2	13	TRBV7-2	TGTGCCAGCAGCTCGCGCGGAGGCGGTGGCTACACCTTC	CASSSRGGGGYTF
few	.	TRBJ1-5	14	TRBV5-6	TGTGCCAGCAGCTTGTTCCAGGGCAATCAGCCCCAGCATTTT	CASSLFQGNQPQHF
few	TRBD1	TRBJ1-5	13	TRBV7-3	TGTGCCAGCAGCGCAGGACAGGGCCAGCCCCAGCATTTT	CASSAGQGQPQHF
.	TRBD1	TRBJ1-5	13	TRBV19	TGTGCCAGTAGTATCTTCAGGGGGGCGCCCCAGCATTTT	CASSIFRGAPQHF
few	TRBD2	TRBJ2-1	17	TRBV9	TGTGCCAGCAGCGTCGACCGAACTAGCGGGGGTCGCAATGAGCAGTTCTTC	CASSVDRTSGGRNEQFF
few	.	TRBJ2-3	13	TRBV7-2	TGTGCCAGCAGCTTAGTCCTGACAGATACGCAGTATTTT	CASSLVLTDTQYF
.	.	TRBJ2-1	14	TRBV9	TGTGCCAGCAGCGCAGACAGGCGTGACAATGAGCAGTTCTTC	CASSADRRDNEQFF